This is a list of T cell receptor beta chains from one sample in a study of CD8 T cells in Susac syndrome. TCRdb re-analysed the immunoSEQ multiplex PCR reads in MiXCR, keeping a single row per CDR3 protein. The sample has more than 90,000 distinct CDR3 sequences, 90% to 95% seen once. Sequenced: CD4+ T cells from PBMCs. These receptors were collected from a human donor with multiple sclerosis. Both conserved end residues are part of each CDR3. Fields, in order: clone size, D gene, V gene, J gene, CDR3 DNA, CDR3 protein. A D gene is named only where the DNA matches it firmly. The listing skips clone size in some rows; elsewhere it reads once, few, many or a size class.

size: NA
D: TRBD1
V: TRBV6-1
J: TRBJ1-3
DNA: TGTGCCAGCAGACGAACGGACAGGAAGATTGGAAACACCATATATTTT
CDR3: CASRRTDRKIGNTIYF

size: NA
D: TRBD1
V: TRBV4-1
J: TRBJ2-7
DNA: TGCGCCAGCAGCCAAATAGGACAGGGAAGGGAGCAGTACTTC
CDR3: CASSQIGQGREQYF

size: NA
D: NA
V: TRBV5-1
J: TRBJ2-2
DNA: TGCGCCAGCAGGTTAAGGGGTTCCACCGGGGAGCTGTTTTTT
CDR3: CASRLRGSTGELFF

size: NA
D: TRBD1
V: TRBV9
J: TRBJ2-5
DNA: TGTGCCAGCAGCAGGCGGACAGGGTCCGTGGAGACCCAGTACTTC
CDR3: CASSRRTGSVETQYF

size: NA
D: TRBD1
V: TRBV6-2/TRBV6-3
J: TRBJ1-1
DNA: TGTGCCAGCAGCTCGGGACAGGGAGCTTTCTTT
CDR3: CASSSGQGAFF

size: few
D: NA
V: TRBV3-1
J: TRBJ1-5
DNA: TGTGCCAGCAGCCAAGGGGGTCAGCCCCAGCATTTT
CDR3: CASSQGGQPQHF

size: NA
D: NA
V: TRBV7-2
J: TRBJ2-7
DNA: TGTGCCAGCAGCTCGTATAGGGGTTTTACTCGCGAGCAGTACTTC
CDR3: CASSSYRGFTREQYF

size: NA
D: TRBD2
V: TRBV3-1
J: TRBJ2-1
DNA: TGTGCCAGCAGCCCGACCGGGACTAGCGGGGGGGCCGCCAATGAGCAGTTCTTC
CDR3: CASSPTGTSGGAANEQFF

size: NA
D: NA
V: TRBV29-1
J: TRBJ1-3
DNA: TGCAGCGTATTGGACCCATCCGGAAACACCATATATTTT
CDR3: CSVLDPSGNTIYF

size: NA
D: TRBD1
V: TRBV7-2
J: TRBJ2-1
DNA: TGTGCCAGCAGCCCGGGACAGGGGCACGGTGAGCAGTTCTTC
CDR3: CASSPGQGHGEQFF

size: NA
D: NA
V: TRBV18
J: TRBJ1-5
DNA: TGTGCCAGCTCGGGAGGGTTCGATCAGCCCCAGCATTTT
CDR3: CASSGGFDQPQHF

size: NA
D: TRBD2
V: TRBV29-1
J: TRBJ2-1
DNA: TGCAGCGCCTCCCCCGGGGGGGTTTATTACAATGAGCAGTTCTTC
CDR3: CSASPGGVYYNEQFF

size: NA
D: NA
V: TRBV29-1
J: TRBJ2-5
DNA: TGCAGCGCGGACACCACTTTGGAGACCCAGTACTTC
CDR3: CSADTTLETQYF

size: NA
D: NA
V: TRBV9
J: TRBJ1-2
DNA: TGTGCCAGCAGCGTAGATCAGGCAGACCCTCTCTATGGCTACACCTTC
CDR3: CASSVDQADPLYGYTF